The 3 T cell receptor beta chains given below trace back to one sample, sequenced in a study of CD8 T cells in Susac syndrome. RNA, at about 0.5 to 1 ug, was reverse transcribed with random hexamers. A single record per CDR3 protein comes from TCRdb applying MiXCR to the immunoSEQ multiplex PCR reads. The profile shows 150,000 to 200,000 distinct CDR3 sequences, approximately 95% of them singletons. Sequenced: CD4+ T cells from PBMCs. The receptors were sampled from a human donor with Susac syndrome.

The V and J genes are TRBV3-1 and TRBJ1-6; TRBD1 might be the D (6 bases). CDR3 length: 14 amino acids. CDR1 LGHDT and CDR2 YNNKEL come from the germline V gene (reference sequence). V shed 1 base and J shed 10 bases, with 11 bases lying between them. The CDR3 sequence is CASSQGQGLSPLHF. CDR3 coding DNA: TGTGCCAGCAGCCAAGGCCAGGGGTTGTCACCCCTCCACTTT.

The chain couples TRBV19 to TRBJ1-3; D may be TRBD1 (6 bases). The CDR3 is 15 amino acids. V was cut by 3 bases and J by 4 bases, with 13 bases left in between. Germline CDR1 LNHDA, CDR2 SQIVND (reference sequence). CDR3 bases: TGTGCCAGTAGTATGAAGACAGGCGACGGAAACACCATATATTTT. Its translation is CASSMKTGDGNTIYF.

The genes are TRBV7-3 and TRBJ2-3, with D possibly matching TRBD1 (5 bases). The CDR3 is 15 amino acids. The V gene's germline CDR1 is SGHTA and CDR2 FQGTGA. V was pared by 0 bases and J by 0 bases, with 7 bases between. CDR3 in amino acids: CASSLTGASTDTQYF. CDR3 nucleotide sequence: TGTGCCAGCAGCTTAACTGGGGCTAGCACAGATACGCAGTATTTT.